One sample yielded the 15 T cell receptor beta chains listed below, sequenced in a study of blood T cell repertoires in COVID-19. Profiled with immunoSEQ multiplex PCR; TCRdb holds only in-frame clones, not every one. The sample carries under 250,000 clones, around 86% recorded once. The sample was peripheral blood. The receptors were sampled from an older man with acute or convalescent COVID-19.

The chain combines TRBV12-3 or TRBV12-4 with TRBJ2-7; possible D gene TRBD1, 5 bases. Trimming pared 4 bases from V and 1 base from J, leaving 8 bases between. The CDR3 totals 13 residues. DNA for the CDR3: TGTGCCAGCAGTTCGGCAGGGTCCTACGAGCAGTACTTC. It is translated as CASSSAGSYEQYF.

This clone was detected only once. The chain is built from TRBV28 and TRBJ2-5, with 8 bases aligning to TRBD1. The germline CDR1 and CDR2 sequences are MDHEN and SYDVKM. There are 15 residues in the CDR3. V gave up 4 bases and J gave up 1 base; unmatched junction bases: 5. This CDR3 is CASSSDRVSQETQYF. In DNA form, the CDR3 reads TGTGCCAGCAGTTCGGACAGGGTGTCCCAAGAGACCCAGTACTTC.

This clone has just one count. CDR3 in DNA: TGCGCCAGCAGCAAGGGGGGGTCTTACGAGCAGTACTTC. As protein: CASSKGGSYEQYF. The chain uses TRBV5-1 and TRBJ2-7; possibly TRBD2 for D (7 bases). CDR1 and CDR2 from the germline V gene are SGHRS and YFSETQ. Between the trimmed V and J ends, which lost 4 bases and 4 bases, there was a span of 12 bases. CDR3 length: 13 residues.

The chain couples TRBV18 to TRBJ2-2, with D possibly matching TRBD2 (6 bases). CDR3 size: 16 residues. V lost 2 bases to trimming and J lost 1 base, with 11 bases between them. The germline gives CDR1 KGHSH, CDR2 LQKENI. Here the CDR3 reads CASSPNSGGNTGELFF. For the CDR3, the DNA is TGTGCCAGCTCACCAAATAGCGGTGGGAACACCGGGGAGCTGTTTTTT.

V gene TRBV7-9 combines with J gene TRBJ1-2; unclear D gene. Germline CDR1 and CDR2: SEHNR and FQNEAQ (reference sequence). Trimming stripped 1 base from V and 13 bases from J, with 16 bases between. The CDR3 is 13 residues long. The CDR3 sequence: CASSLEEEGKSTF. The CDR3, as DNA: TGTGCCAGCAGCTTAGAAGAGGAGGGAAAGAGCACCTTC.

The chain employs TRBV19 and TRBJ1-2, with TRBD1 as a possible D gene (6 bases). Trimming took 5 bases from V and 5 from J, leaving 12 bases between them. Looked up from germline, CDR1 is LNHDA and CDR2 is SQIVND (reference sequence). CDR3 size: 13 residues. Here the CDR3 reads CASSSGVMYGYTF. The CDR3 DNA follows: TGTGCCAGTAGTTCAGGGGTTATGTATGGCTACACCTTC.

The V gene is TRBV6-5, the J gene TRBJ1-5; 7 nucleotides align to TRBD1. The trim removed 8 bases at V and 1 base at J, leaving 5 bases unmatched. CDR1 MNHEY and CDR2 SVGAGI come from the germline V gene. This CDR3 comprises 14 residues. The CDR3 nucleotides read TGTGCCAGCCAGATGACAGGGAGCAATCAGCCCCAGCATTTT. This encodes CASQMTGSNQPQHF.

The CDR3 protein is CASSLVGETQYF. The CDR3 nucleotides are TGCGCCAGCAGCTTGGTCGGGGAGACCCAGTACTTC. This chain connects TRBV5-1 to TRBJ2-5; D not resolved. Deletions cut 0 bases from V and 5 bases from J, with 5 bases between. CDR3 size: 12 residues. From germline, CDR1 is SGHRS and CDR2 YFSETQ. The variable domain in full, completed from reference TRBV5-1 and TRBJ2-5, reads KAGVTQTPRYLIKTRGQQVTLSCSPISGHRSVSWYQQTPGQGLQFLFEYFSETQRNKGNFPGRFSGRQFSNSRSEMNVSTLELGDSALYLCASSLVGETQYFGPGTRLLVL.

The CDR3: CASSEHLESSYNSPLHF. The CDR3 DNA is TGTGCCAGCAGCGAGCATCTTGAGAGCTCCTATAATTCACCCCTCCACTTT. The chain links TRBV9 to TRBJ1-6, with D uncertain. V was trimmed by 3 bases and J by 0 bases, leaving 13 bases between them. This CDR3 is built from 17 residues. The germline gives CDR1 SGDLS, CDR2 YYNGEE.

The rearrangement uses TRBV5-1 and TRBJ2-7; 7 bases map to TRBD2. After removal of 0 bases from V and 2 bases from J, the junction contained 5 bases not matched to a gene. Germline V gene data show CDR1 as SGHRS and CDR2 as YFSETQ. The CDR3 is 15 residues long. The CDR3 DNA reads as TGCGCCAGCAGCTTGGTGGCGGGAGTTCCCTACGAGCAGTACTTC. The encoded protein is CASSLVAGVPYEQYF.

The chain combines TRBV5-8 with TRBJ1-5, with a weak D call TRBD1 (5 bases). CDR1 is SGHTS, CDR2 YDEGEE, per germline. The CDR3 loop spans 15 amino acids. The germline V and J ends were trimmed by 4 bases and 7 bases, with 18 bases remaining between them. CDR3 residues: CASSPGRERGQPQHF. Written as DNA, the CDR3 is TGTGCCAGCAGCCCTGGTAGGGAACGGGGGCAGCCCCAGCATTTT.

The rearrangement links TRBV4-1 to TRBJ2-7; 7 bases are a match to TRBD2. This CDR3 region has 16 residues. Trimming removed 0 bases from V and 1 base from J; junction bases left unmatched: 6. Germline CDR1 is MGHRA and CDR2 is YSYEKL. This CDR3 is CASSQEGGGRSYEQYF. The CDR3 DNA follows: TGCGCCAGCAGCCAAGAGGGGGGGGGACGGTCCTACGAGCAGTACTTC.

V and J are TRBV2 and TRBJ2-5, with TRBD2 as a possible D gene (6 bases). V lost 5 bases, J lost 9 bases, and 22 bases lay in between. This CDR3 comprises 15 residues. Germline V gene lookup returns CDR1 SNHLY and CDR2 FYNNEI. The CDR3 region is CASSPPLGGTEAQYF. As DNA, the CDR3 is TGTGCCAGCAGTCCCCCACTGGGCGGGACTGAGGCCCAGTACTTC.

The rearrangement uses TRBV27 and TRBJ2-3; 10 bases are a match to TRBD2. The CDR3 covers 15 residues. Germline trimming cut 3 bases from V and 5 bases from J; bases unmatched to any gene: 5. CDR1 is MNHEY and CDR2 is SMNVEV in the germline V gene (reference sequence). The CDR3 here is CASSFGSGGLDTQYF. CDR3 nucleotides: TGTGCCAGCAGTTTCGGTAGCGGGGGGTTAGATACGCAGTATTTT.

The CDR3 sequence: CASSPRLAGGTDTQYF. The CDR3 DNA reads TGTGCCAGCTCACCACGGTTAGCGGGGGGCACAGATACGCAGTATTTT. The chain employs TRBV18 and TRBJ2-3; TRBD2 agrees at 9 bases. The V and J ends lost 1 base and 1 base, in that order; junction bases with no gene match: 3. In germline, CDR1 is KGHSH, CDR2 LQKENI. This CDR3 contains 16 residues.